One sample yielded the 25 T cell receptor beta chains listed below, sequenced in a study of monozygotic twins with cystic fibrosis. The data were produced by immunoSEQ multiplex PCR, yet TCRdb's version contains in-frame clones alone and is incomplete. The sample includes about 29,000 clones, around four fifths of them seen just once. The source material was blood. These receptors were obtained from a girl aged 2-10 years with cystic fibrosis.

The chain links TRBV30 to TRBJ1-2, with D possibly being TRBD1 (5 bases). Trimming shortened V by 3 bases and J by 8 bases, and 16 bases separated the two germline ends. Germline V gives CDR1 GTSNPN, CDR2 SVGIG (reference sequence). The CDR3 consists of 13 residues. The CDR3 DNA follows: TGTGCCTGGAGGGGAGTATGGAGGGGAGGCTACACCTTC. This gives the protein CAWRGVWRGGYTF.

The rearrangement links TRBV6-5 to TRBJ2-1; tentatively, D is TRBD1 (5 bases). Between the trimmed V and J ends, which lost 0 bases and 5 bases, there was a span of 11 bases. Per the germline V gene, CDR1 is MNHEY and CDR2 is SVGAGI. The CDR3 totals 15 residues. This chain's CDR3 is CASSYSGAANNEQFF. The CDR3 bases are TGTGCCAGCAGTTACTCTGGGGCGGCGAACAATGAGCAGTTCTTC.

With regard to this clone: Germline and junction disagree at one end, which may indicate a read error. The chain uses TRBV30 and TRBJ1-1, with a weak D call TRBD1 (6 bases). The CDR3 totals 11 residues. CDR1 and CDR2 (germline): GTSNPN, SVGIG (reference sequence). The CDR3 sequence is CAWSQGSRRVF. The CDR3 nucleotides read TGTGCCTGGAGTCAGGGGAGCAGGAGGGTCTTT.

V is TRBV30 and J is TRBJ2-2, with D uncertain. Germline CDR1 GTSNPN, CDR2 SVGIG (reference sequence). The V and J ends lost 3 bases and 8 bases respectively, with 7 bases between them. The CDR3 has 11 amino acids. The CDR3 loop reads CAWRYGGELFF. The CDR3 coding sequence is TGTGCCTGGAGGTACGGAGGGGAGCTGTTTTTT.

V and J are TRBV11-2 and TRBJ1-6, with no clear D. This CDR3 spans 14 amino acids. Germline CDR1 is SGHAT and CDR2 is FQNNGV. CDR3 in amino acids: CSSSLDLGYSPLHF. DNA for the CDR3: TGTTCTAGCAGCTTAGATCTCGGGTATTCACCCCTCCACTTT.

The CDR3 coding sequence is TGCAGCGTTTCTGGGGGGAACACTGAAGCTTTCTTT. It specifies CSVSGGNTEAFF. The chain links TRBV29-1 to TRBJ1-1; maybe TRBD1 (5 bases). Germline CDR1 is SQVTM and CDR2 is ANQGSEA. The CDR3 covers 12 residues. V gave up 5 bases and J gave up 1 base, with 8 bases separating them.

The V call is TRBV9, the J call TRBJ2-3; D gene uncertain. Germline values: CDR1 SGDLS, CDR2 YYNGEE. V was clipped by 3 bases and J by 5 bases, with 10 bases between them. The CDR3 covers 13 residues. Here the CDR3 DNA reads TGTGCCAGCAGCGAGAGCTTCGGAGATACGCAGTATTTT. Residues: CASSESFGDTQYF.

This clone was counted a few times. The chain has TRBV10-1 and TRBJ2-5; 8 bases fit TRBD1. With 4 bases clipped from V and 5 bases from J, the junction kept 9 bases outside the gene matches. The CDR3 is 15 residues long. CDR1 is WNHNN and CDR2 is SYGVQD in the germline V gene (reference sequence). Written as DNA, the CDR3 is TGCGCCAGCAGTGGCCAGTCAGGGGGCGCGGAGACCCAGTACTTC. Protein product: CASSGQSGGAETQYF.

The rearrangement joins TRBV5-6 to TRBJ1-2, with D possibly matching TRBD1 (6 bases). Per germline, CDR1 SGHDT and CDR2 YYEEEE. V dropped 0 bases and J dropped 9 bases, with 12 bases sitting between them. The CDR3 has 13 residues. The CDR3 spells CASSLVNRESYTF. DNA for the CDR3: TGTGCCAGCAGCTTGGTGAACAGGGAGAGCTACACCTTC.

The J gene is TRBJ1-1, the V gene TRBV18, with 11 bases aligning to TRBD1. Trimming cost V 6 bases and J 2 bases; bases outside gene matches: 2. Germline V CDR1 and CDR2: KGHSH, LQKENI. The CDR3 is made up of 14 amino acids. CDR3: CASSRTGGNTEAFF. The CDR3 DNA follows: TGTGCCAGCTCCCGGACAGGGGGCAACACTGAAGCTTTCTTT.

The chain combines TRBV5-1 with TRBJ2-7; D ambiguous. CDR1 and CDR2 from the germline V gene are SGHRS and YFSETQ. V was clipped by 0 bases and J by 2 bases, with 6 bases between them. CDR3 size: 13 residues. The CDR3 loop is CASSLDRTYEQYF. The CDR3 coding sequence is TGCGCCAGCAGCTTGGACAGAACCTACGAGCAGTACTTC.

The chain couples TRBV5-6 to TRBJ2-5, with D unclear. The CDR3 consists of 16 residues. The germline CDR1 and CDR2 sequences are SGHDT and YYEEEE. Trimming took off 4 bases at V and 2 bases at J, with 18 bases between the two ends. Written as DNA, the CDR3 is TGTGCCAGCAGCCAATTATTGGCCGGCGCACAAGAGACCCAGTACTTC. Translated: CASSQLLAGAQETQYF.

The rearrangement links TRBV30 to TRBJ2-7; TRBD2 matches 12 bases. This CDR3 has 13 residues. The ends lost 5 bases at V and 2 bases at J; junction bases unmatched: 1. CDR1 is GTSNPN, CDR2 SVGIG, per germline (reference sequence). CDR3 nucleotide sequence: TGTGCCTGGGCTAGCGGGAGGGCCTACGAGCAGTACTTC. Translation gives CAWASGRAYEQYF. Drawing the rest from reference TRBV30 and TRBJ2-7, the complete variable domain is SQTIHQWPATLVQPVGSPLSLECTVEGTSNPNLYWYRQAAGRGLQLLFYSVGIGQISSEVPQNLSASRPQDRQFILSSKKLLLSDSGFYLCAWASGRAYEQYFGPGTRLTVT.

V and J are TRBV6-5 and TRBJ1-2, with D perhaps TRBD1 (5 bases). Per the germline V gene, CDR1 is MNHEY and CDR2 is SVGAGI. With 3 bases removed from V and 6 bases from J, the gap between germline ends came to 20 bases. The CDR3 length is 16 residues. CDR3 bases: TGTGCCAGCAGTTATTGGGGTTCCGGGGGTCTTGATGGCTACACCTTC. Its translation: CASSYWGSGGLDGYTF.

This clone has just one count. The chain links TRBV6-1 to TRBJ1-4; no definite D call. In germline, CDR1 is MNHNS, CDR2 SASEGT. This CDR3 spans 14 amino acids. V lost 2 bases and J 1 base, leaving 5 bases between the germline ends. The CDR3 sequence: CASSEHRTNEKLFF. CDR3 bases: TGTGCCAGCAGTGAACATAGAACTAATGAAAAACTGTTTTTT.

The rearrangement links TRBV15 to TRBJ2-3; 11 bases align to TRBD2. Germline values: CDR1 LNHNV, CDR2 YYDKDF (reference sequence). The length of the CDR3 is 16 residues. After removal of 3 bases from V and 7 bases from J, the junction contained 9 bases not matched to a gene. The CDR3 DNA is TGTGCCACCAGCAGTGAACTAGCGGGGGAATTTTATACGCAGTATTTT. Protein product: CATSSELAGEFYTQYF. Filled out from reference TRBV15 and TRBJ2-3, the complete variable domain reads DAMVIQNPRYQVTQFGKPVTLSCSQTLNHNVMYWYQQKSSQAPKLLFHYYDKDFNNEADTPDNFQSRRPNTSFCFLDIRSPGLGDTAMYLCATSSELAGEFYTQYFGPGTRLTVL.

The CDR3 is CASSRGWGTRSYEQYF. CDR3 in DNA: TGTGCCAGCAGCCGGGGGTGGGGCACCCGCTCCTACGAGCAGTACTTC. The chain recombines TRBV11-2 with TRBJ2-7; tentative D call: TRBD2 (6 bases). Germline V gene sequence: CDR1 SGHAT, CDR2 FQNNGV. This CDR3 comprises 16 residues. Trimming stripped 5 bases from V and 0 bases from J, with 17 bases between.

The chain joins TRBV9 to TRBJ1-2; 11 nucleotides line up with TRBD1. CDR3 size: 15 residues. V trimming: 4 bases; J trimming: 8 bases; junction bases outside the gene matches: 10. From germline, CDR1 is SGDLS and CDR2 YYNGEE. CDR3 sequence (DNA): TGTGCCAGCAGCATGTCGGACAGGGGGCGGACGGGCTACACCTTC. Its protein is CASSMSDRGRTGYTF.

The chain is built from TRBV7-9 and TRBJ1-2, with unresolved D. CDR1 SEHNR and CDR2 FQNEAQ come from the germline V gene (reference sequence). The CDR3 spans 15 residues. Trimming left V 5 bases short and J 5 bases short, with 18 bases between. The CDR3 sequence: CASSTYNAPQYGYTF. CDR3 bases: TGTGCCAGCAGCACATACAACGCTCCCCAGTATGGCTACACCTTC.

The chain uses TRBV7-9 and TRBJ2-7, with D perhaps assigned TRBD1 or TRBD2 (5 bases each). Trimming took 5 bases from V and 0 from J, leaving 11 bases between them. From germline, CDR1 is SEHNR and CDR2 FQNEAQ (reference sequence). The CDR3 has 14 residues. Here the CDR3 reads CASSPGPSSYEQYF. DNA of the CDR3: TGTGCCAGCAGCCCGGGACCAAGCTCCTACGAGCAGTACTTC. Filled out from reference TRBV7-9 and TRBJ2-7, the complete variable domain reads DTGVSQNPRHKITKRGQNVTFRCDPISEHNRLYWYRQTLGQGPEFLTYFQNEAQLEKSRLLSDRFSAERPKGSFSTLEIQRTEQGDSAMYLCASSPGPSSYEQYFGPGTRLTVT.

V gene TRBV6-6 combines with J gene TRBJ2-3; D gene unclear. The germline V and J ends were trimmed by 6 bases and 1 base, with 11 bases remaining between them. CDR1 and CDR2 (germline): MNHNY, SVGAGI (reference sequence). The CDR3 length is 14 residues. CDR3 region: CASRGPTGTDTQYF. The CDR3 DNA follows: TGTGCCAGCAGAGGGCCCACTGGCACAGATACGCAGTATTTT.

This clone has just one count. The junction and the germline gene differ at one end; a read error may be behind it. The V gene is TRBV2, the J gene TRBJ2-4, with D unclear. The CDR3 totals 13 residues. CDR1 is SNHLY, CDR2 FYNNEI, per germline. The CDR3 coding sequence is TGCGCCAGCACGCAGGCAGAAGAAAACATTCAGTACTTC. Translated: CASTQAEENIQYF.

The V gene is TRBV20-1, the J gene TRBJ2-1; no clear D. Germline V gene data show CDR1 as DFQATT and CDR2 as SNEGSKA (reference sequence). V lost 5 bases, J lost 8 bases, and 10 bases lay in between. This CDR3 contains 11 residues. The CDR3 is CSAQPPHEQFF. CDR3 nucleotides: TGCAGTGCTCAACCCCCCCATGAGCAGTTCTTC.

The chain has TRBV7-9 and TRBJ1-1; D is undetermined. Germline CDR1 and CDR2: SEHNR and FQNEAQ (reference sequence). The V end was cut by 0 bases, the J end by 8 bases, with 10 bases between. This CDR3 has 13 amino acids. Here the CDR3 DNA reads TGTGCCAGCAGCTTAGCGGCGGCAGGAGAAGCTTTCTTT. Translation gives CASSLAAAGEAFF.

This clone was counted a single time. For the CDR3, the DNA is TGTGCCTGGAGTGTACCTAGGGTGGGAGTTTTTGAGCAGTTCTTC. This encodes CAWSVPRVGVFEQFF. This chain uses TRBV30 with TRBJ2-1, with D possibly being TRBD2 (5 bases). V was shortened by 0 bases and J by 9 bases, with 18 bases between the two germline ends. The CDR3 contains 15 residues. From germline, CDR1 is GTSNPN and CDR2 SVGIG (reference sequence).